The 18 T cell receptor beta chains listed next were all sequenced from one sample in a study of cytomegalovirus exposure and HLA in healthy donors. TCRdb's copy holds only in-frame clones and misses some; the assay was immunoSEQ multiplex PCR. This sample yields around 70,000 clones, of which approximately 93% are seen a single time; about 1.6% belongs to the top ten. The sample taken for sequencing was PBMCs. The receptor source for this set is a man aged 18 to 29 in good health and CMV-seropositive.

Only a few counts were recorded for this clone. The chain recombines TRBV10-3 with TRBJ2-7; tentative D call: TRBD1 (6 bases). This CDR3 has 14 amino acids. With 2 bases removed from V and 1 base from J, the gap between germline ends came to 9 bases. Germline V gives CDR1 ENHRY, CDR2 SYGVKD. In DNA, the CDR3 is TGTGCCATCAGTGAGAAGGACAGATCCTACGAGCAGTACTTC. Its translation is CAISEKDRSYEQYF.

The chain joins TRBV11-2 to TRBJ2-1; TRBD1 agrees at 9 bases. The CDR3 contains 15 residues. Germline-derived CDR1 and CDR2 are SGHAT and FQNNGV. V shed 4 bases, J shed 5 bases, and the junction held 6 bases outside the gene matches. The CDR3 reads CASSSTGGANNEQFF. The CDR3 region has the DNA TGTGCCAGCAGCTCAACAGGGGGCGCGAACAATGAGCAGTTCTTC.

The J gene is TRBJ2-6, the V gene TRBV9; 11 bases align to TRBD1. V lost 5 bases, J lost 0 bases, and 4 bases stayed unmatched. This CDR3 is 17 amino acids long. Germline CDR1 and CDR2: SGDLS and YYNGEE. The CDR3 nucleotides are TGTGCCAGCAGAACCGGGACAGGGGGCTCTGGGGCCAACGTCCTGACTTTC. Its translation is CASRTGTGGSGANVLTF.

The chain employs TRBV7-3 and TRBJ2-1; 10 nucleotides align to TRBD2. V lost 1 base and J lost 7; bases outside the gene matches: 7. This CDR3 comprises 16 residues. CDR1 is SGHTA, CDR2 FQGTGA, per germline. CDR3 region: CASSLKGASGSNEQFF. In DNA form, the CDR3 reads TGTGCCAGCAGCTTAAAGGGGGCTAGCGGGAGTAATGAGCAGTTCTTC.

V usage is TRBV18 and J usage is TRBJ2-1; 11 positions agree with TRBD2. V shed 0 bases, J shed 5 bases, and the junction held 6 bases outside the gene matches. This CDR3 has 17 amino acids. Germline CDR1 KGHSH, CDR2 LQKENI. The CDR3 nucleotides are TGTGCCAGCTCACCACCCCTAGCGGGAGGCGCCCACAATGAGCAGTTCTTC. It specifies CASSPPLAGGAHNEQFF.

V usage is TRBV5-4 and J usage is TRBJ2-3; 7 positions match TRBD1. The V and J ends lost 4 bases and 3 bases, in that order; junction bases with no gene match: 8. Germline CDR1 SGHNT, CDR2 YYREEE (reference sequence). This CDR3 is 15 amino acids long. The CDR3 reads CASSPRDSATDTQYF. CDR3 coding DNA: TGTGCCAGCAGCCCGAGGGACAGCGCGACAGATACGCAGTATTTT.

The chain links TRBV5-1 to TRBJ2-7; D possibly corresponds to TRBD2 (6 bases). The CDR3 runs to 16 residues. CDR1 is SGHRS and CDR2 is YFSETQ in the germline V gene. V was cut by 0 bases and J by 0 bases, with 13 bases left in between. The CDR3 here is CASSLAGGGGSYEQYF. CDR3 DNA: TGCGCCAGCAGCTTGGCCGGGGGAGGAGGCTCCTACGAGCAGTACTTC.

The chain joins TRBV5-1 to TRBJ2-3; 8 positions agree with TRBD2. Germline trimming cut 4 bases from V and 1 base from J; bases unmatched to any gene: 26. This CDR3 spans 22 amino acids. CDR1 and CDR2 from the germline V gene are SGHRS and YFSETQ. The CDR3 here is CASSGSIVASGSPPWGTDTQYF. In nucleotides, the CDR3 is TGCGCCAGCAGCGGGAGCATTGTTGCTAGCGGGTCCCCCCCTTGGGGCACAGATACGCAGTATTTT.

The chain couples TRBV28 to TRBJ1-1; 7 bases map to TRBD1. V lost 3 bases and J lost 4; bases outside the gene matches: 14. The CDR3 sequence is 17 residues long. The germline V gene encodes CDR1 MDHEN and CDR2 SYDVKM. CDR3 in DNA: TGTGCCAGCAGTTTCCACAGGGGTATCGGTATCGCCACTGAAGCTTTCTTT. This translates into CASSFHRGIGIATEAFF.

V usage is TRBV4-1 and J usage is TRBJ1-2, with 9 positions matching TRBD1. The ends lost 0 bases at V and 6 bases at J; junction bases unmatched: 8. The V gene's germline CDR1 is MGHRA and CDR2 YSYEKL. This CDR3 is 16 amino acids long. CDR3 in DNA: TGCGCCAGCAGCCAAGACGCATTCGGGACAGGGAATGGCTACACCTTC. Amino acid sequence: CASSQDAFGTGNGYTF.

V gene TRBV6-1 combines with J gene TRBJ2-1; TRBD2 aligns across 9 bases. This CDR3 contains 17 residues. J was trimmed by 7 bases and V by 4 bases; bases with no gene match: 14. Germline-derived CDR1 and CDR2 are MNHNS and SASEGT. The CDR3 region is CASSATPGLAGLNEQFF. DNA for the CDR3: TGTGCCAGCAGTGCTACTCCGGGACTAGCTGGGTTGAATGAGCAGTTCTTC.

This chain connects TRBV18 to TRBJ1-2; D not resolved. The CDR3 is 13 amino acids. Trimming stripped 5 bases from V and 3 bases from J, with 10 bases between. The germline gives CDR1 KGHSH, CDR2 LQKENI. The CDR3 sequence is CASSGFGDYGYTF. The CDR3 DNA follows: TGTGCCAGCTCAGGGTTCGGAGACTATGGCTACACCTTC.

This chain connects TRBV7-9 to TRBJ2-7; TRBD2 agrees at 9 bases. The V and J ends lost 4 bases and 1 base, in that order; junction bases with no gene match: 8. The CDR3 runs 16 residues. Germline assignment: CDR1 SEHNR and CDR2 FQNEAQ (reference sequence). CDR3 sequence reads: CASSSRLAGESYEQYF. CDR3 DNA sequence: TGTGCCAGCAGCTCCAGGTTAGCGGGAGAGTCCTACGAGCAGTACTTC.

J is TRBJ2-2 and V is TRBV7-9; D may be TRBD2 (6 bases). The CDR3 consists of 14 residues. The V gene's germline CDR1 is SEHNR and CDR2 FQNEAQ (reference sequence). Trimming cost V 4 bases and J 4 bases, with 10 bases left between them. The CDR3 is CASSSGLLTGELFF. In DNA, the CDR3 is TGTGCCAGCAGCTCGGGACTCCTCACCGGGGAGCTGTTTTTT.

The chain recombines TRBV10-3 with TRBJ2-3; 11 bases map to TRBD2. Per germline, CDR1 ENHRY and CDR2 SYGVKD. J was trimmed by 2 bases and V by 6 bases; bases with no gene match: 4. This CDR3 comprises 15 residues. CDR3 bases: TGTGCCATCAGCACTAGCGGGAGAAACACAGATACGCAGTATTTT. Residues: CAISTSGRNTDTQYF.

The chain carries TRBV5-1 and TRBJ2-7, with TRBD1 matching 7 bases. This CDR3 spans 15 amino acids. J lost 0 bases, V lost 4 bases, and 7 bases had no gene match. The germline CDR1 and CDR2 sequences are SGHRS and YFSETQ. In DNA, the CDR3 is TGCGCCAGCAGCGGGACGTGGGACAGCTCCTACGAGCAGTACTTC. Residues: CASSGTWDSSYEQYF.

The chain carries TRBV6-4 and TRBJ2-1, with 10 bases matching TRBD2. The V gene's germline CDR1 is MRHNA and CDR2 SNTAGT. The CDR3 is 15 residues long. Trimming removed 3 bases from V and 7 bases from J; junction bases left unmatched: 6. This CDR3 is CASSESLAGANEQFF. The CDR3 nucleotides read TGTGCCAGCAGTGAGAGTCTAGCGGGAGCAAATGAGCAGTTCTTC.

The V and J genes are TRBV10-1 and TRBJ2-3, with D tentatively TRBD2 (6 bases). Germline loops: CDR1 WNHNN, CDR2 SYGVQD (reference sequence). V lost 0 bases and J 0 bases, leaving 10 bases between the germline ends. The CDR3 is 16 residues long. CDR3 loop: CASSESGGASTDTQYF. Written as DNA, the CDR3 is TGCGCCAGCAGTGAGTCCGGCGGGGCGAGCACAGATACGCAGTATTTT.